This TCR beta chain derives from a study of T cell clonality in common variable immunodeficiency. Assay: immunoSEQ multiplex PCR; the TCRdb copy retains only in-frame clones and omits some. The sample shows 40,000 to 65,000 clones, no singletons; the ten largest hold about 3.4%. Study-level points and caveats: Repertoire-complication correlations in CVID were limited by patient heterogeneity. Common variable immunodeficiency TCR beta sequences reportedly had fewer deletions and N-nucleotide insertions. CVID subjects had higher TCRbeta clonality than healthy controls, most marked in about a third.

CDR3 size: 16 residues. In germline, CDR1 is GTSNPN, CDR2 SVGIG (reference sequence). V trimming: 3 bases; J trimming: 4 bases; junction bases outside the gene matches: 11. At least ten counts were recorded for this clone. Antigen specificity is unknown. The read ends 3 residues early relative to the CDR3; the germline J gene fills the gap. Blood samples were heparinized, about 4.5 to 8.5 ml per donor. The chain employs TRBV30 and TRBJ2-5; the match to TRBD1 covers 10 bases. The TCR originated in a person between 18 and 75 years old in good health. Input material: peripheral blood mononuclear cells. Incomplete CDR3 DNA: TGTGCCTGGAGGTCGATCGACAGGGGGCGAAGAGAGACC. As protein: CAWRSIDRGRRET. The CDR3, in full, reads CAWRSIDRGRRETQYF.